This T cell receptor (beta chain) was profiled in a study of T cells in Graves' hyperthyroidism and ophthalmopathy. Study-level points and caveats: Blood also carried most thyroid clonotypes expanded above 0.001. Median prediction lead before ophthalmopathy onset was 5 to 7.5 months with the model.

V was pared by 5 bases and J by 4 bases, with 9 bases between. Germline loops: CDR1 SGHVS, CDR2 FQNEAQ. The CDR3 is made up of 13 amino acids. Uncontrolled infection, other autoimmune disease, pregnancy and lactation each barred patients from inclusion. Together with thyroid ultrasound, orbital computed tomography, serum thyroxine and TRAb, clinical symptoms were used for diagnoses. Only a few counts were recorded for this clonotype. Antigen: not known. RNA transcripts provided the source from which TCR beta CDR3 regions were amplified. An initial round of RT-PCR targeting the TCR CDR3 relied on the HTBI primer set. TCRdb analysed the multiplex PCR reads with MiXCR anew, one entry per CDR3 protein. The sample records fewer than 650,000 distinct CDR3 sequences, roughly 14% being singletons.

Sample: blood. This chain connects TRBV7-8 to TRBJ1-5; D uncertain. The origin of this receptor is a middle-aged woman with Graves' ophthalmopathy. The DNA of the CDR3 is TGTGCCAGCAGCCCCAAAGGGAATCAGCCCCAGCATTTT. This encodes CASSPKGNQPQHF. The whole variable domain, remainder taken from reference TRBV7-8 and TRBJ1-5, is GAGVSQSPRYKVAKRGQDVALRCDPISGHVSLFWYQQALGQGPEFLTYFQNEAQLDKSGLPSDRFFAERPEGSVSTLKIQRTQQEDSAVYLCASSPKGNQPQHFGDGTRLSIL.